The sample holds a few counts of the clone carrying this T cell receptor beta chain. This record comes from a study of blood T cell repertoires in COVID-19. The CDR3 is 17 residues long. CDR1 and CDR2 from the germline V gene are LNHDA and SQIVND (reference sequence). Trimming left V 10 bases short and J 5 bases short, with 28 bases between. In the source study's methods: Reference gene primer amplification yielded estimated nucleated cell counts. Libraries were prepared by immunoSEQ multiplex PCR; TCRdb keeps only in-frame clonotypes and omits some of them. The DNA gave D and trimming, while V, J and clone size come from that table. The sample lists under 250,000 clones; around 82% were seen once.

The TCR comes from a woman between 50 and 59 years old with acute or convalescent COVID-19. The sequencing input was peripheral blood. This chain links TRBV19 with TRBJ2-3, with D possibly TRBD2 on 6 matching bases. The DNA of the CDR3 is TGTGCCACCTCCTCCCCACCGGAGGGAGCAGTGGGAGATACGCAGTATTTT. As protein: CATSSPPEGAVGDTQYF.